These 32 T cell receptor beta chains originate from one sample sequenced in a study of PD-L1 blockade in urothelial cancer. TCRdb's table, derived via immunoSEQ multiplex PCR, lists solely in-frame clones and lacks some. The sample yields 45,000 to 55,000 clones, about four fifths seen once. Indicated time point: pretreatment peripheral blood. The specimen comprised PBMCs, sampled around atezolizumab (anti-PD-L1) treatment. The receptors stem from a man aged 45-65 years with urothelial cancer.

This clone showed up just a few times. The rearrangement joins TRBV9 to TRBJ1-1; D remains unclear. The CDR3 consists of 15 residues. CDR1 is SGDLS and CDR2 is YYNGEE in the germline V gene. V was clipped by 0 bases and J by 1 base, with 10 bases between them. The CDR3 region is CASSVGGQPNTEAFF. The CDR3 nucleotides read TGTGCCAGCAGCGTAGGTGGGCAACCGAACACTGAAGCTTTCTTT.

Remarks on this clone: Its ends do not fully match the called genes, so a read error is possible. The CDR3: CASSQDPTRGSDTQYF. In nucleotides, the CDR3 is TGCGCCAGCAGCCAAGATCCGACTCGAGGGTCCGATACGCAGTATTTT. The rearrangement uses TRBV11-2 and TRBJ2-3, with D tentatively TRBD2 (5 bases). CDR3 length: 16 residues. Germline CDR1 is SGHAT and CDR2 is FQNNGV.

This chain joins TRBV28 and TRBJ2-7; weak D call: TRBD2 (6 bases). From germline, CDR1 is MDHEN and CDR2 SYDVKM. This CDR3 contains 14 residues. The V and J ends lost 3 bases and 5 bases respectively, with 14 bases between them. In DNA, the CDR3 is TGTGCCAGCAGTTTCCTCGGGGGAAAGGACGAGCAGTACTTC. Its protein is CASSFLGGKDEQYF.

The V gene is TRBV10-3, the J gene TRBJ2-2; the match to TRBD1 covers 11 bases. The germline V gene has CDR1 ENHRY and CDR2 SYGVKD. J gave up 4 bases and V 8 bases, and 6 bases lay outside the gene matches. This CDR3 is built from 15 residues. CDR3 nucleotides: TGTGCCATCGGCCGGGACAGGGGGAGCACCGGGGAGCTGTTTTTT. Translation gives CAIGRDRGSTGELFF.

The J gene is TRBJ2-7, the V gene TRBV29-1; D remains ambiguous. From germline, CDR1 is SQVTM and CDR2 ANQGSEA. This CDR3 contains 11 residues. The CDR3 bases are TGCAGTGCTGCCGAGACCTACGAGCAGTACTTC. Translated, it gives CSAAETYEQYF.

CDR3 amino acids: CASSFGQTYEQYF. The CDR3 bases are TGTGCCAGCAGTTTTGGGCAGACCTACGAGCAGTACTTC. The V gene is TRBV27, the J gene TRBJ2-7; D gene uncertain. Looked up from germline, CDR1 is MNHEY and CDR2 is SMNVEV (reference sequence). Trimming pared 3 bases from V and 2 bases from J, leaving 8 bases between. The CDR3 runs 13 residues.

In nucleotides, the CDR3 is TGTGCCAGCAGCATTATACGGGACAGCCGTCAGCCCCAGCATTTT. It encodes CASSIIRDSRQPQHF. The V and J genes are TRBV5-6 and TRBJ1-5; 7 bases line up with TRBD1. CDR3 length: 15 amino acids. Per germline, CDR1 SGHDT and CDR2 YYEEEE. With V trimmed by 4 bases and J by 6 bases, 10 bases remained unmatched.

This sequence joins TRBV9 and TRBJ2-7; D not resolved. Between the trimmed V and J ends, which lost 0 bases and 4 bases, there was a span of 14 bases. CDR1 and CDR2 (germline): SGDLS, YYNGEE. There are 15 residues in the CDR3. The CDR3 DNA reads as TGTGCCAGCAGCGTAGCGGGTGAAAGAACGTACGAGCAGTACTTC. It is translated as CASSVAGERTYEQYF.

The genes are TRBV2 and TRBJ2-7; D perhaps matches TRBD1 (5 bases). The CDR3 contains 12 residues. The V gene's germline CDR1 is SNHLY and CDR2 FYNNEI. Deletions cut 6 bases from V and 4 bases from J, with 10 bases between. In DNA, the CDR3 is TGTGCCAGCAGCTCTGACAGATACGAGCAGTACTTC. It yields the protein CASSSDRYEQYF.

This chain joins TRBV18 and TRBJ1-4, with TRBD1 matching over 8 bases. The CDR3 has 14 amino acids. The V segment lost 3 bases and the J segment 7 bases; nucleotides outside the gene matches: 4. Germline values: CDR1 KGHSH, CDR2 LQKENI. This CDR3 reads CASSPDRGGEKLFF. The CDR3 bases are TGTGCCAGCTCACCTGACAGGGGAGGTGAAAAACTGTTTTTT.

In the case of this clone: Compared with germline, one end of the junction differs, possibly owing to a read error. The chain couples TRBV7-8 to TRBJ1-1; 7 bases are shared with TRBD1. CDR1 is SGHVS and CDR2 is FQNEAQ in the germline V gene. The CDR3 is 17 residues long. The CDR3 coding sequence is TGTGCCAGCAGTCCCAGGGGGGTGAACGGGGTGAAGACTGAAGCTTTCTTT. The encoded protein is CASSPRGVNGVKTEAFF.

This chain links TRBV6-1 with TRBJ2-3; 10 bases match TRBD2. The V segment lost 2 bases and the J segment 5 bases; nucleotides outside the gene matches: 10. There are 17 residues in the CDR3. Germline V CDR1 and CDR2: MNHNS, SASEGT. The CDR3 loop is CASSELRLAGAGDTQYF. The CDR3 DNA sequence: TGTGCCAGCAGTGAACTTCGTCTAGCGGGGGCTGGAGATACGCAGTATTTT.

The V gene is TRBV19, the J gene TRBJ1-2; 8 bases line up with TRBD1. This CDR3 contains 16 residues. The germline V gene encodes CDR1 LNHDA and CDR2 SQIVND (reference sequence). V lost 5 bases, J lost 3 bases, and 11 bases stayed unmatched. The CDR3 sequence: CASSPLSGQGDYGYTF. DNA of the CDR3: TGTGCCAGTAGTCCCTTATCCGGACAGGGAGACTATGGCTACACCTTC.

This rearrangement joins TRBV9 to TRBJ2-5; maybe TRBD2 (5 bases). V was trimmed by 1 base and J by 5 bases, leaving 18 bases between them. CDR3 length: 16 amino acids. Germline CDR1 reads SGDLS; CDR2 reads YYNGEE. CDR3 in DNA: TGTGCCAGCAGCGTATCTATAGCGAAATACGGGGAGACCCAGTACTTC. This translates into CASSVSIAKYGETQYF.

V is TRBV7-2 and J is TRBJ2-1; 8 bases are a match to TRBD2. CDR1 SGHTA and CDR2 FQGNSA come from the germline V gene. The CDR3 consists of 18 residues. V dropped 2 bases and J dropped 0; count of bases not matched to a gene: 9. Here the CDR3 reads CASSLFGGGGNSYNEQFF. The CDR3 DNA is TGTGCCAGCAGCTTATTTGGTGGCGGGGGGAACTCCTACAATGAGCAGTTCTTC. The whole variable domain, remainder taken from reference TRBV7-2 and TRBJ2-1, is GAGVSQSPSNKVTEKGKDVELRCDPISGHTALYWYRQSLGQGLEFLIYFQGNSAPDKSGLPSDRFSAERTGGSVSTLTIQRTQQEDSAVYLCASSLFGGGGNSYNEQFFGPGTRLTVL.

The chain combines TRBV27 with TRBJ1-5; TRBD1 aligns across 7 bases. Trimming at V came to 6 bases and at J to 5 bases, leaving 16 bases not matched to a gene. There are 17 residues in the CDR3. Germline CDR1 MNHEY, CDR2 SMNVEV (reference sequence). CDR3 residues: CASSLVGDRGQDQPQHF. CDR3 bases: TGTGCCAGCAGCCTAGTCGGGGATAGGGGGCAAGATCAGCCCCAGCATTTT.

Written as DNA, the CDR3 is TGTGCCAGCAGCTGGGGGGGACAGGGGGGCGAGCAGTACTTC. Translated, it gives CASSWGGQGGEQYF. The V and J genes are TRBV5-4 and TRBJ2-7; 11 nucleotides match TRBD1. The V segment lost 3 bases and the J segment 6 bases; nucleotides outside the gene matches: 5. CDR1 SGHNT and CDR2 YYREEE come from the germline V gene (reference sequence). The CDR3 totals 14 residues.

The J gene is TRBJ1-6, the V gene TRBV9; 8 positions match TRBD1. The CDR3 is 15 residues long. The V and J ends lost 4 bases and 6 bases, in that order; junction bases with no gene match: 6. Per germline, CDR1 SGDLS and CDR2 YYNGEE. The CDR3 loop is CASSISGTGNSPLHF. The CDR3 DNA reads as TGTGCCAGCAGCATTTCCGGGACAGGTAATTCACCCCTCCACTTT. The complete variable domain, with remaining parts taken from reference TRBV9 and TRBJ1-6, reads DSGVTQTPKHLITATGQRVTLRCSPRSGDLSVYWYQQSLDQGLQFLIQYYNGEERAKGNILERFSAQQFPDLHSELNLSSLELGDSALYFCASSISGTGNSPLHFGNGTRLTVT.

This sequence joins TRBV6-1 and TRBJ2-7; tentatively, D is TRBD2 (5 bases). V shed 6 bases and J shed 2 bases, with 14 bases lying between them. The germline CDR1 and CDR2 sequences are MNHNS and SASEGT. CDR3 size: 14 residues. The CDR3 DNA sequence: TGTGCCAGCAGGGCTAGCCCGAAGGCCTACGAGCAGTACTTC. It specifies CASRASPKAYEQYF.

The chain employs TRBV7-2 and TRBJ2-7, with TRBD2 matching 11 bases. The CDR3 is made up of 16 amino acids. V shed 5 bases and J 1 base; nucleotides not matched to a gene: 7. Germline CDR1 is SGHTA and CDR2 is FQGNSA. This chain's CDR3 is CASSLRLAGLSYEQYF. Written as DNA, the CDR3 is TGTGCCAGCAGCCTCCGACTAGCGGGGCTATCCTACGAGCAGTACTTC.

The V and J genes are TRBV11-3 and TRBJ1-1; D is possibly TRBD1 (5 bases). V was cut by 6 bases and J by 4 bases, with 9 bases left in between. The V gene's germline CDR1 is SGHNT and CDR2 YENEEA. The CDR3 runs 12 residues. CDR3 sequence (DNA): TGTGCCAGCAGAGGGGAATCCACTGAAGCTTTCTTT. It codes for CASRGESTEAFF.

The rearrangement links TRBV5-4 to TRBJ1-2, with D uncertain. Between the trimmed V and J ends, which lost 5 bases and 3 bases, there was a span of 14 bases. The CDR3 contains 14 residues. Germline lookup yields CDR1 SGHNT and CDR2 YYREEE (reference sequence). For the CDR3, the DNA is TGTGCCAGCAGTTCTAAGTCGGGAGACTATGGCTACACCTTC. It specifies CASSSKSGDYGYTF.

The rearrangement links TRBV2 to TRBJ2-1, with 8 bases aligning to TRBD1. Germline trimming cut 6 bases from V and 9 bases from J; bases unmatched to any gene: 7. Germline V gene data show CDR1 as SNHLY and CDR2 as FYNNEI. The CDR3 spans 13 residues. The CDR3 bases are TGTGCCAGCAGCGTGGGGACAGGTGGTGAGCAGTTCTTC. Translated, it gives CASSVGTGGEQFF.

The rearrangement uses TRBV28 and TRBJ2-1; D remains unclear. The CDR3 is 11 residues long. V gave up 7 bases and J gave up 7 bases, with 8 bases separating them. Germline V gene sequence: CDR1 MDHEN, CDR2 SYDVKM. The CDR3 region is CASTTLNEQFF. The DNA of the CDR3 is TGTGCCAGCACCACCCTAAATGAGCAGTTCTTC.

V gene TRBV30 combines with J gene TRBJ2-3; 8 bases are shared with TRBD2. Germline lookup yields CDR1 GTSNPN and CDR2 SVGIG (reference sequence). The CDR3 is 14 amino acids. J lost 4 bases, V lost 4 bases, and 7 bases had no gene match. For the CDR3, the DNA is TGTGCCTGGACCGTGGGAGCGGGGGCAGATACGCAGTATTTT. This sequence encodes CAWTVGAGADTQYF.

This sequence joins TRBV18 and TRBJ2-2; the match to TRBD1 covers 9 bases. CDR1 is KGHSH and CDR2 is LQKENI in the germline V gene. The CDR3 has 15 amino acids. V was pared by 1 base and J by 7 bases, with 4 bases of the junction left unmatched. The CDR3 sequence is CASSPRTGANGELFF. The CDR3 DNA is TGTGCCAGCTCACCACGGACAGGGGCCAACGGGGAGCTGTTTTTT.

DNA of the CDR3: TGTGCCACCAGCCCCGCAGTCAATGAGCAGTTCTTC. Translating gives CATSPAVNEQFF. The V call is TRBV15, the J call TRBJ2-1; no clear D gene. The V end lost 5 bases, the J end lost 6 bases, and 8 bases lay between the germline ends. The CDR3 is 12 amino acids. CDR1 and CDR2 from the germline V gene are LNHNV and YYDKDF (reference sequence).

This chain uses TRBV4-3 with TRBJ2-5; 7 bases agree with TRBD2. V gave up 0 bases and J gave up 1 base; unmatched junction bases: 8. CDR1 is LGHNA, CDR2 YSLEER, per germline. This CDR3 has 17 residues. The CDR3 spells CASSQDLGLGFQETQYF. Written as DNA, the CDR3 is TGCGCCAGCAGCCAAGACCTTGGACTAGGCTTCCAAGAGACCCAGTACTTC.

This chain uses TRBV18 with TRBJ2-5; D gene ambiguous. From germline, CDR1 is KGHSH and CDR2 LQKENI. The V and J ends lost 3 bases and 5 bases respectively, with 16 bases between them. The CDR3 is 15 residues long. CDR3 in DNA: TGTGCCAGCTCACCCTCTGCCGGTTCCTGGGAGACCCAGTACTTC. Its protein product is CASSPSAGSWETQYF.

This chain joins TRBV10-3 and TRBJ2-3; no clear D gene. The CDR3 extends over 16 amino acids. Trimming shortened V by 6 bases and J by 2 bases, and 18 bases separated the two germline ends. The germline V gene has CDR1 ENHRY and CDR2 SYGVKD. CDR3 residues: CAIRKDPDTLTDTQYF. The CDR3 DNA is TGTGCCATCAGGAAAGACCCCGACACACTCACAGATACGCAGTATTTT.

This rearrangement joins TRBV7-9 to TRBJ2-1; TRBD2 matches 9 bases. Germline V gene data show CDR1 as SEHNR and CDR2 as FQNEAQ (reference sequence). The CDR3 loop spans 15 amino acids. V trimming: 3 bases; J trimming: 2 bases; junction bases outside the gene matches: 2. The DNA for the CDR3 is TGTGCCAGCAGCTTCGGCGGGAGGGCCTACAATGAGCAGTTCTTC. Residues: CASSFGGRAYNEQFF.

The chain employs TRBV6-1 and TRBJ2-5; possible D gene TRBD1, 7 bases. Trimming took 3 bases from V and 3 from J, leaving 17 bases between them. CDR1 and CDR2 (germline): MNHNS, SASEGT. This CDR3 comprises 16 residues. The DNA for the CDR3 is TGTGCCAGCAGTGATTCTTGGAGGGGGCTTAAAGAGACCCAGTACTTC. It translates to CASSDSWRGLKETQYF.